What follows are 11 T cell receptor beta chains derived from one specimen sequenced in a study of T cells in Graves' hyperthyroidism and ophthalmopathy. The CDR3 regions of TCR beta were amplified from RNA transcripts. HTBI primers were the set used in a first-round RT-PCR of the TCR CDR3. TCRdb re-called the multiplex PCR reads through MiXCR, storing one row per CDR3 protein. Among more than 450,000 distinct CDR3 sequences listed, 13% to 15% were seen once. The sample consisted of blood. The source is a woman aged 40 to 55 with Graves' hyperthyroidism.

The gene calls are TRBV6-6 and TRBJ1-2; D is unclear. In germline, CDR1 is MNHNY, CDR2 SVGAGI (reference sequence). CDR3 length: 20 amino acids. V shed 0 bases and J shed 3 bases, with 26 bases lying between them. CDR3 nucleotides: TGTGCCAGCAGTTACTCGAAAGGACGGCAGATCGGGCGAAATGACTATGGCTACACCTTC. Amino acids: CASSYSKGRQIGRNDYGYTF.

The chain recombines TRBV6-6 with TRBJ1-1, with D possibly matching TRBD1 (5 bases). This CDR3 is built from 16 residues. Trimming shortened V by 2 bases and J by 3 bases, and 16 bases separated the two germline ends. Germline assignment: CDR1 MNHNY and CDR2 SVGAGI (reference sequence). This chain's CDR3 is CASSYRPGSGYTEAFF. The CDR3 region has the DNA TGTGCCAGCAGTTACCGGCCAGGGTCGGGCTACACTGAAGCTTTCTTT.

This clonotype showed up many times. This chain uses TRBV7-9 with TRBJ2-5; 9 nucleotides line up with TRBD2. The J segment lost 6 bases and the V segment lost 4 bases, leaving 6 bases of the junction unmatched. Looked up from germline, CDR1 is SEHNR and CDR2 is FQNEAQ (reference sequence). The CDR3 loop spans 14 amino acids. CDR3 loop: CASSYAGGEKTQYF. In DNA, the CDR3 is TGTGCCAGCAGCTACGCGGGGGGGGAAAAGACCCAGTACTTC.

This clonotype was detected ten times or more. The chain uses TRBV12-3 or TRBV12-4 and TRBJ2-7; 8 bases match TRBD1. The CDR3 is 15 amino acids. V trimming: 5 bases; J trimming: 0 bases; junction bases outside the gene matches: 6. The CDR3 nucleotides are TGTGCCAGCAGTCACAGGACAGGGAGCTCCTACGAGCAGTACTTC. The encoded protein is CASSHRTGSSYEQYF.

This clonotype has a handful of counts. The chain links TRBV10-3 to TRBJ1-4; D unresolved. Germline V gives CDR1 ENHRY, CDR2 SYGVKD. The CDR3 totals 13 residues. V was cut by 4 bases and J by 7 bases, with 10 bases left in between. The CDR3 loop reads CAISGAKGEKLFF. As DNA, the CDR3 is TGTGCCATCAGTGGCGCTAAGGGTGAAAAACTGTTTTTT.

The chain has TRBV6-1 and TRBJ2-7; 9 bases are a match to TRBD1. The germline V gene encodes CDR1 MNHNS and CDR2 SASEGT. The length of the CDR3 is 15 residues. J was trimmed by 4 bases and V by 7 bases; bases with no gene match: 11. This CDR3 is CASIPHRDRVYEQYF. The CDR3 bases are TGTGCCAGCATTCCCCACCGGGACAGGGTGTACGAGCAGTACTTC.

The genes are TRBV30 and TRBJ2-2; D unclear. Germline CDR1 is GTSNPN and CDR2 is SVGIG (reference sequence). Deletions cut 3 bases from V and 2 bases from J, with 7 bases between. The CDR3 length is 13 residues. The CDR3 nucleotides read TGTGCCTGGAGAGGCAGCAACACCGGGGAGCTGTTTTTT. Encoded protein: CAWRGSNTGELFF.

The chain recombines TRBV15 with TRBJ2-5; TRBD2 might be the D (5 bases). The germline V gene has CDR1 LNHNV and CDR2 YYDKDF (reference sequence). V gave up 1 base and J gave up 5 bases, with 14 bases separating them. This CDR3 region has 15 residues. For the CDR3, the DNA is TGTGCCACCAGCAGAGGTACAACTAGTCAGGAGACCCAGTACTTC. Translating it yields CATSRGTTSQETQYF.

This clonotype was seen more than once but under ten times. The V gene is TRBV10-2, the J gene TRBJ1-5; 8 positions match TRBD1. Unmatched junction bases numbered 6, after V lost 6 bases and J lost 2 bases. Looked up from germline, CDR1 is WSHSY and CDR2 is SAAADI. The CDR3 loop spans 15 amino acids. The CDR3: CASRDRERGNQPQHF. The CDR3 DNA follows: TGCGCCAGCAGGGACAGGGAAAGGGGCAATCAGCCCCAGCATTTT.

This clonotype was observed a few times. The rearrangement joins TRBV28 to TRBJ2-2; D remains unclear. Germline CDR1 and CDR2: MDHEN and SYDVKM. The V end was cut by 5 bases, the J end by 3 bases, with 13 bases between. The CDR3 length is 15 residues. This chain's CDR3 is CASSDGIPDTGELFF. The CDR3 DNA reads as TGTGCCAGCAGTGACGGAATACCGGACACCGGGGAGCTGTTTTTT.

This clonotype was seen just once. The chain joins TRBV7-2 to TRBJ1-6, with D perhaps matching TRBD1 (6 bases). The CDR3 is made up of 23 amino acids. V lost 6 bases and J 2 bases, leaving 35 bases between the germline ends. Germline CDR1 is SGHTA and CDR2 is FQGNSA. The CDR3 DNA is TGTGCCAGCAGGATGATGACGGGGCTAGGGGGGGCCGGGACCCACACCTATAATTCACCCCTCCACTTT. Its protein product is CASRMMTGLGGAGTHTYNSPLHF.